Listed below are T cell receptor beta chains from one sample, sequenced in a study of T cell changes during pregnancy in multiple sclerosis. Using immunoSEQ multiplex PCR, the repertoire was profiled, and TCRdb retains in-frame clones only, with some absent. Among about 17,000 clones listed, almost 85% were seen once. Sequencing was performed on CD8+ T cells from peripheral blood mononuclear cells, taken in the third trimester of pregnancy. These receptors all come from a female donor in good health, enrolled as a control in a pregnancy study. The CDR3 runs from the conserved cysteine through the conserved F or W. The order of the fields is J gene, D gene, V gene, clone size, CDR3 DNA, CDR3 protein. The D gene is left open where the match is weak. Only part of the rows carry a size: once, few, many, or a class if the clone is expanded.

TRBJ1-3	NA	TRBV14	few	TGTGCCAGCAGCCAAGATGACACCTACAGCTCTGGAAACACCATATATTTT	CASSQDDTYSSGNTIYF
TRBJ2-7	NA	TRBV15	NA	TGTGCCACCAGCAGGCAGGGGAACAACGAGCAGTACTTC	CATSRQGNNEQYF
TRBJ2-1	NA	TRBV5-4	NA	TGTGCCAGCAGCGGGAGGTACAATGAGCAGTTCTTC	CASSGRYNEQFF
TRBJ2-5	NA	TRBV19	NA	TGTGCCAGTAGTCCCGAAGGGGGTCCAGAGACCCAGTACTTC	CASSPEGGPETQYF
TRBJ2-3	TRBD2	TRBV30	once	TGTGCCTGGAGTGAGACTAGCGGGAGAACAGATACGCAGTATTTT	CAWSETSGRTDTQYF
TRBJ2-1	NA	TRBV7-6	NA	TGTGCCAGCAGCTTAGCAGGGAGCTACAATGAGCAGTTCTTC	CASSLAGSYNEQFF
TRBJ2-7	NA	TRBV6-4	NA	TGTGCCAGCAGTGATGAACAGGGCAACGAGCAGTACTTC	CASSDEQGNEQYF
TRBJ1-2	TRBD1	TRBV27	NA	TGTGCCAGCTCGGGACAGAAGCGCTATGGCTACACCTTC	CASSGQKRYGYTF
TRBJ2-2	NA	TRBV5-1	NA	TGCGCCACCACGGGCGGGGACACCGGGGAGCTGTTTTTT	CATTGGDTGELFF
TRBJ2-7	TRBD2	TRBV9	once	TGTGCCAGCAGCGAGGCTAGCGGGGAATCCTACGAGCAGTACTTC	CASSEASGESYEQYF
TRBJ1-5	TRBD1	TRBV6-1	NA	TGTGCCAGCAGTGATGGGACAGAGAATCAGCCCCAGCATTTT	CASSDGTENQPQHF
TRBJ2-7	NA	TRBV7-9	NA	TGTGCCAGCAGCGCTGGACTGGCCTACGAGCAGTACTTC	CASSAGLAYEQYF
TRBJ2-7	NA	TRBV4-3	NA	TGCGCCAGCAGCCAAGATCACCTAGTGACCTCCTACGAGCAGTACTTC	CASSQDHLVTSYEQYF
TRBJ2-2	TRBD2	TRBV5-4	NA	TGTGCCAGCAGCTCCGACCGACTAGCGGGAGACGGGTACACCGGGGAGCTGTTTTTT	CASSSDRLAGDGYTGELFF
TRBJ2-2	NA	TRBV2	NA	TGTGCCATCCTGGGCTTGGGGGAGCTGTTTTTT	CAILGLGELFF
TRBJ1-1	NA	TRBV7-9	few	TGTGCCAGCAGCTTAATCCAGTCTGAAGCTTTCTTT	CASSLIQSEAFF
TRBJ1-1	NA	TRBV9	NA	TGTGCCAGCAGCGTAGCTCCCGTCGGAGCTTTCTTT	CASSVAPVGAFF
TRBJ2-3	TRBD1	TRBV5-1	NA	TGCGCCAGCAGCTTGGACAGGGGCTCTCACACAGATACGCAGTATTTT	CASSLDRGSHTDTQYF
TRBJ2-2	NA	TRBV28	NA	TGTGCCAGCAGTTTACTGAACACCGGGGAGCTGTTTTTT	CASSLLNTGELFF
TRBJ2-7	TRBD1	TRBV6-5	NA	TGTGCCAGCAGCCTGGACGACAGGGGGCCCTCCGAGCAGTACTTC	CASSLDDRGPSEQYF
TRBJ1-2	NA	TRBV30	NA	TGTGCCTCCTATTTGGGAGGGATGCTCTATGGCTACACCTTC	CASYLGGMLYGYTF
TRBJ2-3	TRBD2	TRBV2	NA	TGTGCCAGCAGTGAAGCGCTGACTAGCGGGATTAGAGATACGCAGTATTTT	CASSEALTSGIRDTQYF
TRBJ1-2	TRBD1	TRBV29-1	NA	TGCAGCGTTGAAATCCTAATCTTTGGACAGGGGGATGGCTATGGCTACACCTTC	CSVEILIFGQGDGYGYTF
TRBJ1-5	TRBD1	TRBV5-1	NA	TGCGCCAGGAGGACAGGGAAAAATCAGCCCCAGCATTTT	CARRTGKNQPQHF
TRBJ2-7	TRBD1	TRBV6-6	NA	TGTGCCAGCACTCAAGGGGGCGGTACCTACGAGCAGTACTTC	CASTQGGGTYEQYF
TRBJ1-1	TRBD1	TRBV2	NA	TGTGCCAGCACAACAGGGGAGGTGAACACTGAAGCTTTCTTT	CASTTGEVNTEAFF
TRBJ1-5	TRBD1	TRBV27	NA	TGTGCCAGCAGGACCACGGACAGGGGACGGAATCAGCCCCAGCATTTT	CASRTTDRGRNQPQHF
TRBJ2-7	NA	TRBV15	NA	TGTGCCACCAGCAGAGAACTAGTTGGGGTCGAGCAGTACTTC	CATSRELVGVEQYF
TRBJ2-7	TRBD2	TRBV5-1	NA	TGCGCCAGCAGCGACCGACGAGGACTAGCGGGATCGAATCGGGACGAGCAGTACTTC	CASSDRRGLAGSNRDEQYF
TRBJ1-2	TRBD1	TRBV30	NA	TGTGCCGGCAGGGGGCTTAGCTATGGCTACACCTTC	CAGRGLSYGYTF
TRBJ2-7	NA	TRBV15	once	TGTGCCACCAGCCCCCTCGAGAGAGCTGAGTTCTACGAGCAGTACTTC	CATSPLERAEFYEQYF
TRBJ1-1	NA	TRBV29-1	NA	TGCAGCGCACAGAACACTGAAGCTTTCTTT	CSAQNTEAFF
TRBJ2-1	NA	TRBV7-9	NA	TGTGCCAGCAGCCCAAGCCGCGGGATTTCCAATGAGCAGTTCTTC	CASSPSRGISNEQFF
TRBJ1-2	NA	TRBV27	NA	TGTGCCAGCAGTTTATCAACCCATACAGGGTTTAGGTATGGCTACACCTTC	CASSLSTHTGFRYGYTF
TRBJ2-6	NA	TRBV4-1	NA	TGCGCCACCGGGGACTCTGGGGCCAACGTCCTGACTTTC	CATGDSGANVLTF
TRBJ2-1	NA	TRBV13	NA	TGTGCCAGCAGCTTATCAACAGGGAAATACAATGAGCAGTTCTTC	CASSLSTGKYNEQFF
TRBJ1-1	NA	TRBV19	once	TGTGCCAGTAGTCCCCGACAGAAGAAAGCTTTCTTT	CASSPRQKKAFF
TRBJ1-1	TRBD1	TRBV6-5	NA	TGTGCCAGCAGTTACACCACAGGGGTGAACACTGAAGCTTTCTTT	CASSYTTGVNTEAFF
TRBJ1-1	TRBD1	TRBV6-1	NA	TGTGCCAGCAGCTACACAGGGGTCACTGAAGCTTTCTTT	CASSYTGVTEAFF
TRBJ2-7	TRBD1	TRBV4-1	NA	TGCGCCAGCAGCCCATACAGGGGGCTAGCCCCCTACGAGCAGTACTTC	CASSPYRGLAPYEQYF
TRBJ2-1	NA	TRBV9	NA	TGTGCCAGCAGCAACCTACCGAGGGATGAGCAGTTCTTC	CASSNLPRDEQFF